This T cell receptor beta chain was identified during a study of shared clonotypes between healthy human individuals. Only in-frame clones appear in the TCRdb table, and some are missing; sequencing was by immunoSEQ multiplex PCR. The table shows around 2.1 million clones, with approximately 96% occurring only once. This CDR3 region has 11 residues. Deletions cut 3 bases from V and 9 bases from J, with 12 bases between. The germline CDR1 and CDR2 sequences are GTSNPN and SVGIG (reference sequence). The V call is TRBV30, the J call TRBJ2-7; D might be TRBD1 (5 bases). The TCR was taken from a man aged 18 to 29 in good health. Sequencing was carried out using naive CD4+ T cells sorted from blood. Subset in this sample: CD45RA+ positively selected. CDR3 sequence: CAWSAVQGQYF. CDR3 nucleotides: TGTGCCTGGAGCGCCGTCCAGGGGCAGTACTTC.